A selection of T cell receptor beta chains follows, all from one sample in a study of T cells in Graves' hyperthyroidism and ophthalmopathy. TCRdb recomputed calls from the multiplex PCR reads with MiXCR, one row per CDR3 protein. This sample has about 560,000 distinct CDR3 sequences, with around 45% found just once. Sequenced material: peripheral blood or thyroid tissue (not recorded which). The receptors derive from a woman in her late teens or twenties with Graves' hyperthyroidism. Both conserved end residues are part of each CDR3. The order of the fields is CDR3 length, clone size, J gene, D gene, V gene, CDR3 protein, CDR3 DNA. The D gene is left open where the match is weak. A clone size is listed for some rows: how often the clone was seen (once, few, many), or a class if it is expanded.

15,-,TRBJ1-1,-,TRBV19,CASSIHVAGVTEAFF,TGTGCCAGTAGTATCCACGTTGCAGGGGTCACTGAAGCTTTCTTT
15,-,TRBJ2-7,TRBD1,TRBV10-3,CAISEGTGGVDEQYF,TGTGCCATCAGTGAGGGGACAGGGGGCGTAGACGAGCAGTACTTC
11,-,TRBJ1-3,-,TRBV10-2,CASSERNTIYF,TGCGCCAGCAGTGAGAGAAACACCATATATTTT
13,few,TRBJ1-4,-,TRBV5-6,CASSDTVNEKLFF,TGTGCCAGCAGCGACACAGTTAATGAAAAACTGTTTTTT
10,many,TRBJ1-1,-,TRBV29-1,CGGGNTEAFF,TGCGGCGGGGGAAACACTGAAGCTTTCTTT
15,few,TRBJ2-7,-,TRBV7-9,CASSLGSGDLYEQYF,TGTGCCAGCAGCTTGGGGTCGGGAGACCTCTACGAGCAGTACTTC
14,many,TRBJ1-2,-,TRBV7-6,CASSLAGSGYGYTF,TGTGCCAGCAGCTTGGCAGGGTCTGGCTATGGCTACACCTTC
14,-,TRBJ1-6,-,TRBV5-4,CASSPEGWGSPLHF,TGTGCCAGCAGCCCCGAGGGGTGGGGGTCACCCCTCCACTTT
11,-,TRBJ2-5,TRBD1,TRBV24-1,CATSEGQGVFF,TGTGCCACCAGTGAGGGACAGGGGGTATTCTTC
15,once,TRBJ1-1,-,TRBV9,CASSVDGFENTEAFF,TGTGCCAGCAGCGTAGATGGGTTTGAGAACACTGAAGCTTTCTTT
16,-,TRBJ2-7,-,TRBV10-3,CASSYGIGARAYEQYF,TGTGCCAGCAGTTACGGTATTGGGGCCCGGGCCTACGAGCAGTACTTC
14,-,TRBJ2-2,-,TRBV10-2,CASSGSSDTGELFF,TGCGCCAGCAGCGGGAGTAGTGACACCGGGGAGCTGTTTTTT
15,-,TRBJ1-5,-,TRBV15,CATSSGAYSNQPQHF,TGTGCCACCAGCAGTGGGGCTTATAGCAATCAGCCCCAGCATTTT
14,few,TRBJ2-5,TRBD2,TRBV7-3,CASRASGSSPKWYF,TGTGCCAGCAGGGCTAGCGGGAGTTCACCCAAGTGGTACTTC
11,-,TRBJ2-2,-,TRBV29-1,CSVAYKGELFF,TGCAGCGTTGCCTACAAGGGGGAGCTGTTTTTT
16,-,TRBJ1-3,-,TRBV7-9,CASSLPGRHSGNTIYF,TGTGCCAGCAGTCTTCCAGGACGGCACTCTGGAAACACCATATATTTT